The 9 T cell receptor beta chains below were found in one sample sequenced in a study of blood T cell repertoires in COVID-19. The repertoire was sequenced with immunoSEQ multiplex PCR; TCRdb's copy has only in-frame clones and lacks some. The table has around 310,000 clones, under 90% seen once. Specimen: PBMCs or T cells enriched from blood (not recorded which). Every receptor here comes from a woman between 25 and 40 years old who had recovered from COVID-19.

This chain links TRBV4-1 with TRBJ2-1; 8 bases agree with TRBD1. The V gene's germline CDR1 is MGHRA and CDR2 YSYEKL. This CDR3 spans 16 amino acids. Germline trimming cut 2 bases from V and 4 bases from J; bases unmatched to any gene: 7. The CDR3 spells CASSQNDRGGYNEQFF. The CDR3 bases are TGCGCCAGCAGCCAAAATGACAGGGGTGGGTACAATGAGCAGTTCTTC.

This chain links TRBV12-3 or TRBV12-4 with TRBJ1-2; the match to TRBD1 covers 9 bases. The CDR3 consists of 12 residues. V gave up 6 bases and J gave up 6 bases; unmatched junction bases: 2. This CDR3 is CASRGQGDGYTF. The CDR3 DNA follows: TGTGCCAGCAGGGGACAGGGTGATGGCTACACCTTC.

The chain recombines TRBV10-3 with TRBJ2-1, with TRBD2 matching 14 bases. This CDR3 comprises 16 residues. The ends lost 4 bases at V and 2 bases at J; junction bases unmatched: 1. The germline CDR1 and CDR2 sequences are ENHRY and SYGVKD. The CDR3 here is CAISGLAGGAYNEQFF. The CDR3 DNA sequence: TGTGCCATCAGTGGACTAGCGGGAGGGGCCTACAATGAGCAGTTCTTC.

In its sample, this clone was seen a few times. Different DNA sequences within this sample yield the same CDR3. The chain combines TRBV5-1 with TRBJ1-1; D might be TRBD1 (6 bases). The CDR3 runs 14 residues. Per germline, CDR1 SGHRS and CDR2 YFSETQ. Trimming left V 0 bases short and J 3 bases short, with 9 bases between. CDR3 bases: TGCGCCAGCAGCTTGGTGGGGGCGGACACTGAAGCTTTCTTT. It codes for CASSLVGADTEAFF.

This clone appeared once. The chain employs TRBV18 and TRBJ2-1, with TRBD2 identical over 9 bases. The CDR3 spans 17 residues. Germline CDR1 is KGHSH and CDR2 is LQKENI. The trim removed 3 bases at V and 7 bases at J, leaving 13 bases unmatched. CDR3 DNA: TGTGCCAGCTCACCGTCGGTTGCTAGCGGGATATCAAATGAGCAGTTCTTC. This translates into CASSPSVASGISNEQFF. Combining the CDR3 with reference TRBV18 and TRBJ2-1 gives the whole variable domain NAGVMQNPRHLVRRRGQEARLRCSPMKGHSHVYWYRQLPEEGLKFMVYLQKENIIDESGMPKERFSAEFPKEGPSILRIQQVVRGDSAAYFCASSPSVASGISNEQFFGPGTRLTVL.

Only a few counts were recorded for this clone. The V call is TRBV4-1, the J call TRBJ1-2; 10 bases map to TRBD1. This CDR3 region has 16 residues. Germline V CDR1 and CDR2: MGHRA, YSYEKL. V trimming: 5 bases; J trimming: 8 bases; junction bases outside the gene matches: 14. The CDR3 is CASSVQTGTGEGGYTF. CDR3 coding DNA: TGCGCCAGCAGCGTTCAAACCGGGACAGGGGAAGGGGGCTACACCTTC.

The V and J genes are TRBV7-9 and TRBJ2-1, with TRBD2 identical over 9 bases. The CDR3 is 15 amino acids. Trimming removed 5 bases from V and 6 bases from J; junction bases left unmatched: 8. Germline CDR1 SEHNR, CDR2 FQNEAQ (reference sequence). The CDR3 protein is CASSPVAGAFNEQFF. The CDR3 coding sequence is TGTGCCAGCAGCCCCGTAGCGGGAGCGTTCAATGAGCAGTTCTTC.

This chain connects TRBV7-9 to TRBJ1-2; TRBD1 is a possible D gene (5 bases). The V gene lost 0 bases and the J gene lost 6 bases, with 11 bases spanning the gap. CDR1 SEHNR and CDR2 FQNEAQ come from the germline V gene (reference sequence). CDR3 length equals 14 residues. CDR3 nucleotides: TGTGCCAGCAGCTTAGCGGCCACGGGGGATGGCTACACCTTC. Residues: CASSLAATGDGYTF.

The J gene is TRBJ1-1, the V gene TRBV12-3 or TRBV12-4; TRBD1 might be the D (5 bases). The CDR3 runs 13 residues. The V gene lost 7 bases and the J gene lost 0 bases, with 9 bases spanning the gap. The CDR3 loop is CASKTTVNTEAFF. CDR3 in DNA: TGTGCCAGCAAGACGACAGTGAACACTGAAGCTTTCTTT.